The 6 T cell receptor beta chains below were found in one sample sequenced in a study of cytomegalovirus exposure and HLA in healthy donors. The PCR contained 60 Vbeta and 13 Jbeta primers. Measured with immunoSEQ multiplex PCR; TCRdb has only the in-frame clones, and not every one. In the table there are about 180,000 clones, 80% to 90% of which are singletons. Sample: PBMCs. The receptors originated from a woman under 30 in good health and CMV-seropositive.

In regard to this clone: Compared with germline, one end of the junction differs, possibly owing to a read error. The CDR3 loop is CASSKVAPPNTGELFF. CDR3 nucleotides: TGTGCTAGCAGTAAAGTGGCACCCCCGAACACCGGGGAGCTGTTTTTT. The V gene is TRBV7-7, the J gene TRBJ2-2; no clear D. The CDR3 totals 16 residues. Germline lookup yields CDR1 SSHAT and CDR2 FNYEAQ (reference sequence).

V usage is TRBV9 and J usage is TRBJ2-2; D possibly corresponds to TRBD2 (5 bases). The V gene lost 0 bases and the J gene lost 0 bases, with 9 bases spanning the gap. Germline V gene sequence: CDR1 SGDLS, CDR2 YYNGEE. The CDR3 contains 16 residues. The CDR3 is CASSVVSDANTGELFF. In nucleotides, the CDR3 is TGTGCCAGCAGCGTAGTTAGCGACGCGAACACCGGGGAGCTGTTTTTT.

The genes are TRBV2 and TRBJ1-5; possible D gene TRBD1, 5 bases. CDR1 and CDR2 from the germline V gene are SNHLY and FYNNEI. V lost 8 bases and J lost 2, with 22 bases in between. The CDR3 spans 17 residues. In nucleotides, the CDR3 is TGTGCCAGCCAGATAAGACAGCTCCCTAGGGGCAATCAGCCCCAGCATTTT. It specifies CASQIRQLPRGNQPQHF.

The chain recombines TRBV5-1 with TRBJ2-1; tentative D call: TRBD2 (5 bases). The V end was cut by 2 bases, the J end by 10 bases, with 10 bases between. The CDR3 consists of 12 residues. Germline V gene sequence: CDR1 SGHRS, CDR2 YFSETQ. CDR3: CASSFTGCEQFF. DNA of the CDR3: TGCGCCAGCAGCTTTACGGGATGCGAGCAGTTCTTC.

The chain joins TRBV11-2 to TRBJ1-6; 7 bases map to TRBD1. This CDR3 is built from 15 residues. Germline assignment: CDR1 SGHAT and CDR2 FQNNGV. With V trimmed by 4 bases and J by 7 bases, 7 bases remained unmatched. The CDR3 loop is CASSSPQGQNSPLHF. DNA for the CDR3: TGTGCCAGCAGCTCCCCACAGGGGCAGAATTCACCCCTCCACTTT.

The rearrangement joins TRBV27 to TRBJ2-7; 7 nucleotides align to TRBD1. After removal of 4 bases from V and 4 bases from J, the junction contained 7 bases not matched to a gene. Germline assignment: CDR1 MNHEY and CDR2 SMNVEV (reference sequence). The CDR3 covers 14 residues. The CDR3 loop is CASSWAGGPYEQYF. The DNA for the CDR3 is TGTGCCAGCAGTTGGGCAGGGGGACCGTACGAGCAGTACTTC.